This T cell receptor (beta chain) derives from a study of human T cells and chemical hapten exposure. On the study more broadly: Patients having alopecia areata, totalis or universalis were mostly female.

TCRdb analysed the RACE reads with MiXCR anew, one entry per CDR3 protein. The sample lists some 36,000 distinct CDR3 sequences, over 7.5% occurring once. This clonotype is medium-sized in the sample. Specified time point: patch test 3, about 24 weeks after DPC sensitization. Regarding treatment: therapeutic diphenylcyclopropenone sensitization with weekly scalp DPC. Unfractionated whole blood was the source from which total RNA was extracted. The CDR3 length is 15 residues. Germline CDR1 SEHNR, CDR2 FQNEAQ (reference sequence). Trimming took 2 bases from V and 7 from J, leaving 15 bases between them. The clonotype was recovered from a man in his fifties or sixties with alopecia areata. Some clones in this sample may be carry-over from other donors' samples. The chain is built from TRBV7-9 and TRBJ2-1; tentative D call: TRBD2 (5 bases). Sequenced here: whole blood, sampled in connection with sensitization to the hapten diphenylcyclopropenone (DPC). The CDR3, as DNA: TGTGCCAGCAGCTTACCCCGGGCCGAGGGAAATGAGCAGTTCTTC. Encoded protein: CASSLPRAEGNEQFF.